This TCR beta chain was documented in a study of CD8 T cells in Susac syndrome. Stable or active relapsing-remitting multiple sclerosis, untreated and meeting revised McDonald criteria, defined the controls. CDR3 length: 10 residues. Germline CDR1 and CDR2: SNHLY and FYNNEI. V was trimmed by 6 bases and J by 12 bases, leaving 11 bases between them. RNA was extracted with the RNeasy kit, and a quantity of roughly 0.5 to 1 ug was reverse transcribed using random hexamers. Via MiXCR, TCRdb re-called the immunoSEQ multiplex PCR reads, giving one row per CDR3 protein. The data contain about 430,000 distinct CDR3 sequences, 85% of them singletons.

The origin of this receptor is a human donor with multiple sclerosis. The chain joins TRBV2 to TRBJ1-1; D is perhaps TRBD1 (5 bases). The sample was CD8+ T cells from PBMCs. This CDR3 is CASRGRDPFF. As DNA, the CDR3 is TGTGCCAGCAGAGGCAGGGATCCTTTCTTT.